This note documents a single T cell receptor beta chain sequence. Source study methods: Reference gene primer amplification yielded estimated nucleated cell counts. This table comes from immunoSEQ multiplex PCR, and its TCRdb copy is limited to in-frame clones, with some not included. That table is the source of V, J and clone size, and D and trimming were worked out from the DNA. The profile shows around 42,000 clones, 85% to 90% of them singletons. Trimming took 4 bases from V and 0 from J, leaving 13 bases between them. Germline assignment: CDR1 MGHRA and CDR2 YSYEKL. The CDR3 extends over 16 amino acids. The source of the sample is a study of blood T cell repertoires in COVID-19. About the research overall: Material from acute and convalescent COVID-19 was sourced from the United States, Italy and Spain.

The rearrangement joins TRBV4-1 to TRBJ2-1, with a tentative D call TRBD1 (5 bases). The TCR originated in a human donor in a cohort sampled during active COVID-19. Sequences were obtained from peripheral blood. CDR3 amino acids: CASSPAMGLSYNEQFF. The CDR3 DNA sequence: TGCGCCAGCAGCCCGGCTATGGGGCTCTCCTACAATGAGCAGTTCTTC.